These T cell receptor beta chains were read from a single sample in a study of hypomethylating agent response in myelodysplastic syndrome. Clones were sequenced by immunoSEQ multiplex PCR, and TCRdb holds only the in-frame ones, with some missing. The table records about 3,700 clones, 85% to 90% of them present only once. The input for sequencing was bone marrow, taken before or after starting hypomethylating agent treatment for myelodysplastic syndrome (not recorded which). The source of these receptors is a human donor with myelodysplastic syndrome. Each CDR3 is given with its conserved first and last residue. D genes are given only for firm matches. The listing skips clone size in some rows; elsewhere it reads once, few, many or a size class.

>TRBV18|15|-|TRBJ1-1|TRBD1
TGTGCCAGCTCACCCGTACAGGGGGGAAACACTGAAGCTTTCTTT
CASSPVQGGNTEAFF
>TRBV2|13|-|TRBJ2-1|TRBD2
TGTGCCAGCAGTATTGAGCGGGAGAAGGAGCAGTTCTTC
CASSIEREKEQFF
>TRBV29-1|14|-|TRBJ2-7|TRBD2
TGCAGCGTTCGGGGAGCGGGAGTCGGCTACGAGCAGTACTTC
CSVRGAGVGYEQYF
>TRBV15|16|-|TRBJ2-1|-
TGTGCCACCAGCAGGGATCTTGACACCCACTTTAATGAGCAGTTCTTC
CATSRDLDTHFNEQFF
>TRBV25-1|14|-|TRBJ2-7|TRBD2
TGTGCCAGCAGTGGTAGCGGGGGTACCTACGAGCAGTACTTC
CASSGSGGTYEQYF
>TRBV4-3|15|-|TRBJ2-3|TRBD2
TGCGCCAGCAGCCAAGGGGGACTAGGTGGCGATACGCAGTATTTT
CASSQGGLGGDTQYF
>TRBV6-6|14|-|TRBJ1-2|-
TGTGCCAGCAGCCTCGGGGGGGGGAACTATGGCTACACCTTC
CASSLGGGNYGYTF
>TRBV4-1|16|-|TRBJ2-3|TRBD2
TGTGCCAGCAGCGGGTATGGGGGGGTCTCCACAGATACGCAGTATTTT
CASSGYGGVSTDTQYF
>TRBV19|13|-|TRBJ2-5|TRBD1
TGTGCCAGTAGTGTGGGACAGACGGCGACCCAGTACTTC
CASSVGQTATQYF
>TRBV7-9|15|-|TRBJ2-7|TRBD1
TGTGCCAGCAGCTCCGAGACAGGGGAGAAGAGCGAGCAGTACTTC
CASSSETGEKSEQYF
>TRBV5-6|14|-|TRBJ2-2|TRBD1
TGTGCCAGCAGCTTGGGGCAGGGGGCCCGGGAGCTGTTTTTT
CASSLGQGARELFF
>TRBV2|13|-|TRBJ2-5|-
TGTGCCAGCAGTGAGGTCCCGCAAGAGACCCAGTACTTC
CASSEVPQETQYF
>TRBV7-2|13|-|TRBJ2-1|TRBD2
TGTGCCAGCAACACCCGGGAGGGGACTAGACCGTTCTTC
CASNTREGTRPFF
>TRBV7-2|13|-|TRBJ1-5|-
TGTGCCAGCAGCCAGGACAGAGATCAGCCCCAGCATTTT
CASSQDRDQPQHF
>TRBV28|15|once|TRBJ1-2|-
TGTGCCAGCAGTTCCCCGGGACTAACCGCCTATGGCTACACCTTC
CASSSPGLTAYGYTF
>TRBV9|17|-|TRBJ2-3|TRBD2
TGTGCCAGCAGCGTAGAGGGCGGCGGGAGAATCACAGATACGCAGTATTTT
CASSVEGGGRITDTQYF
>TRBV6-4|15|-|TRBJ1-6|-
TGTGCCAGCAGCGCAGGGAGCTCCTATAATTCACCCCTCCACTTT
CASSAGSSYNSPLHF
>TRBV28|13|-|TRBJ1-2|-
TGTGCCAGCAGTGGGGGAAAGGGCTATGGCTACACCTTC
CASSGGKGYGYTF
>TRBV28|13|-|TRBJ1-2|TRBD1
TGTGCCAGCAGTTACAGGGGAGGCTATGGCTACACCTTC
CASSYRGGYGYTF
>TRBV28|16|-|TRBJ2-7|TRBD2
TGTGCCAGCAGTTCGCCCACCACTAGCGGCACCTACGAGCAGTACTTC
CASSSPTTSGTYEQYF
>TRBV5-6|15|-|TRBJ2-5|TRBD1
TGTGCCAGCAGCTCCGGGGACAGGACCTTGGAGACCCAGTACTTC
CASSSGDRTLETQYF
>TRBV27|12|few|TRBJ2-3|-
TGTGCCAGCAGTACCTACACAGATACGCAGTATTTT
CASSTYTDTQYF